One T cell receptor beta chain is described in this entry. Relative to the germline gene, one junction end is altered; a read error may explain this. This CDR3 is 15 amino acids long. CDR1 and CDR2 (germline): SEHNR, FQNEAQ (reference sequence). This entry comes from a study of cytomegalovirus exposure and HLA in healthy donors. It was with 60 Vbeta and 13 Jbeta primers that the PCR ran. Profiling relied on immunoSEQ multiplex PCR, and the TCRdb table lists in-frame clones only, not all of them. The sample contains approximately 190,000 clones, roughly 80% of which appear only once. The rearrangement uses TRBV7-9 and TRBJ2-5, with D maybe TRBD2 (8 bases). Sample: PBMCs. The receptor was isolated from a man in his forties or fifties in good health and CMV-seropositive. The CDR3 loop is CSSSLRGGQWETQYF. Here the CDR3 DNA reads TGTTCCAGCAGCTTACGGGGGGGACAGTGGGAGACCCAGTACTTC.